Below, 7 T cell receptor beta chains from the same sample are listed, as sequenced in a study of blood T cell repertoires in COVID-19 (dated by TCRdb to about 2020). Library method: the immunoSEQ multiplex PCR assay. The clones in this table, taken by TCRdb from immuneACCESS, are in-frame only. Not every clone is retained; where verified, under half of the shortfall comes from an unresolved V gene, and the cause of the rest is unknown. The sample table contains roughly 340,000 clones; only one count was recorded for about 90% of them. The ten most abundant clones make up under 3.5% of the sample. Input material: peripheral blood. These receptors were taken from a woman under 30 who had recovered from COVID-19.

The J gene is TRBJ2-7, the V gene TRBV21-1; the tabulated D call, TRBD2, remains unverified against the DNA. TRBV21-1 is designated a pseudogene. The CDR3 has 19 amino acids. The CDR3 spells CASSKITAEGKSGSYEQYV. The DNA for the CDR3 is TGTGCCAGCAGCAAAATTACTGCGGAGGGGAAAAGTGGATCCTACGAGCAGTACGTC.

The gene calls are TRBV18 and TRBJ2-7, with 13 bases matching TRBD2. The CDR3 is made up of 24 amino acids. V was clipped by 2 bases and J by 0 bases; unmatched bases: 25. Germline assignment: CDR1 KGHSH and CDR2 LQKENI. The CDR3 here is CASSPGTGAPTGTSGALSSYEQYV. The CDR3 bases are TGTGCCAGCTCACCAGGGACAGGGGCGCCAACCGGGACTAGCGGGGCACTAAGCTCCTACGAGCAGTACGTC.

This clone was counted once. The V and J genes are TRBV18 and TRBJ2-3; no clear D gene. Germline CDR1 KGHSH, CDR2 LQKENI. The V and J ends lost 1 base and 3 bases respectively, with 17 bases between them. CDR3 length: 17 residues. The CDR3 DNA is TGTGCCAGCTCACCACGCCGATCAGGTCTGGTAACAGATACGCAGTATTTT. Protein: CASSPRRSGLVTDTQYF. The full variable domain, in which reference TRBV18 and TRBJ2-3 provide the parts outside the CDR3, is NAGVMQNPRHLVRRRGQEARLRCSPMKGHSHVYWYRQLPEEGLKFMVYLQKENIIDESGMPKERFSAEFPKEGPSILRIQQVVRGDSAAYFCASSPRRSGLVTDTQYFGPGTRLTVL.

The V and J genes are TRBV25-1 and TRBJ1-2, with 10 positions matching TRBD1. Trimming at V came to 2 bases and at J to 4 bases, leaving 10 bases not matched to a gene. The CDR3 totals 17 residues. Germline CDR1 is MGHDK and CDR2 is SYGVNS. The CDR3 DNA follows: TGTGCCAGCAGTGAAGGGGACAGGGGTTTCCCCCGCTATGGCTACACCTTC. This translates into CASSEGDRGFPRYGYTF.

The V gene is TRBV19, the J gene TRBJ1-2; D remains ambiguous. The CDR3 consists of 12 residues. Germline V gene sequence: CDR1 LNHDA, CDR2 SQIVND (reference sequence). Trimming cost V 8 bases and J 4 bases, with 11 bases left between them. CDR3 residues: CASRPGFYGYTF. CDR3 sequence (DNA): TGTGCCAGTCGGCCGGGTTTCTATGGCTACACCTTC.

The chain recombines TRBV6-2 or TRBV6-3 with TRBJ2-4, with D perhaps TRBD2 (7 bases). The CDR3 extends over 16 amino acids. Germline CDR1 reads MNHEY; CDR2 reads SVGEGT. The ends were cut back, 5 bases at V and 4 bases at J, with 18 bases in the middle. CDR3 in amino acids: CASSVGRGARKNIQYF. As DNA, the CDR3 is TGTGCCAGCAGTGTTGGTCGGGGGGCGCGTAAAAACATTCAGTACTTC.

The V call is TRBV19, the J call TRBJ1-5; D remains ambiguous. The CDR3 runs to 15 residues. V lost 3 bases and J lost 5, with 14 bases in between. CDR1 and CDR2 from the germline V gene are LNHDA and SQIVND (reference sequence). CDR3 nucleotides: TGTGCCAGTAGTATTGGGCGGGCCCTCTATCAGCCCCAGCATTTT. This translates into CASSIGRALYQPQHF.